This T cell receptor beta chain was captured by sequencing in a study of T-cell memory formation after mild COVID-19. Study-wide points: Of the contracting clones, CD4+ ones lay mainly in CM and EM, and CD8+ ones in EMRA. Clones that shrank (day 15 to 85) were balanced CD4/CD8, whereas later expanders leaned CD4+. Memory cells collected pre-infection included some clones that later responded, suggesting cross-reactive memory joined.

5'RACE primed at constant segments yielded TCR alpha and TCR beta cDNA libraries bearing sample barcodes and UMIs. TCRdb reprocessed the 5' RACE reads via MiXCR and lists one record per CDR3 protein. The sample consists of under 700,000 distinct CDR3 sequences, around 21% of them appearing once. Of note for this clonotype: Its antigen is unknown.

Looked up from germline, CDR1 is DFQATT and CDR2 is SNEGSKA (reference sequence). The V end was cut by 6 bases, the J end by 0 bases, with 13 bases between. The CDR3 extends over 14 amino acids. This TCR derives from an adult woman who had mild COVID-19 (a few samples of this study predate the infection). Cell type and time point are not known. The rearrangement joins TRBV20-1 to TRBJ2-3; the D is unclear. Sequences were obtained from PBMCs or a T cell subset sorted from them (not recorded which). The CDR3 sequence: CSARGTASTDTQYF. The DNA of the CDR3 is TGCAGTGCCCGAGGAACGGCCAGCACAGATACGCAGTATTTT.